Below, 3 T cell receptor beta chains from the same sample are listed, as sequenced in a study of blood T cell repertoires in COVID-19. Some clones are missing from TCRdb's copy, which holds only in-frame ones; the method was immunoSEQ multiplex PCR. Of more than 150,000 clones in the sample, roughly 89% were seen once. Sequencing was done on a sample of peripheral blood. The receptors come from a woman between 18 and 30 years old who had recovered from COVID-19.

The chain has TRBV5-1 and TRBJ2-7; TRBD1 matches at 9 bases. The germline V gene has CDR1 SGHRS and CDR2 YFSETQ. V shed 1 base, J shed 4 bases, and the junction held 6 bases outside the gene matches. This CDR3 has 15 residues. For the CDR3, the DNA is TGCGCCAGCAGCTTGTGGACAGGGGTGGGGTACGAGCAGTACTTC. Amino acid sequence: CASSLWTGVGYEQYF. Drawing the rest from reference TRBV5-1 and TRBJ2-7, the complete variable domain is KAGVTQTPRYLIKTRGQQVTLSCSPISGHRSVSWYQQTPGQGLQFLFEYFSETQRNKGNFPGRFSGRQFSNSRSEMNVSTLELGDSALYLCASSLWTGVGYEQYFGPGTRLTVT.

The V and J genes are TRBV4-2 and TRBJ2-7; no clear D. The V gene's germline CDR1 is LGHNA and CDR2 YNFKEQ. Between the trimmed V and J ends, which lost 0 bases and 7 bases, there was a span of 16 bases. The CDR3 sequence is 15 residues long. The CDR3, as DNA: TGTGCCAGCAGCCAAGATAAAACCTACCCCTCAGAGCAGTACTTC. Translation: CASSQDKTYPSEQYF.

This clone was counted a few times. The chain couples TRBV3-1 (or the pseudogene TRBV3-2) to TRBJ1-5; D remains unclear. This CDR3 has 13 residues. Germline V gene sequence: CDR1 LGHDT, CDR2 YNNKEL (reference sequence). The ends were cut back, 1 base at V and 9 bases at J, with 10 bases in the middle. The CDR3 sequence is CASSQGPGWPQHF. The CDR3 DNA sequence: TGTGCCAGCAGCCAAGGGCCCGGGTGGCCCCAGCATTTT.